This T cell receptor beta chain was identified during a study of glioma-infiltrating T cells. Study findings and constraints: Non-neoplastic patients had below-expected tissue-blood divergence, while all gliomas exceeded expectation. Tissue and blood shared very few CDR3 sequences.

This clonotype is termed medium-sized (0.01 to 0.1%). Its antigen is undetermined. Amplification of TCR alpha and beta CDR3 regions from RNA used iRepertoire nested multiplex PCR. Input was roughly 95-400 ng of tissue mRNA or PBMC total RNA. TCRdb re-called the multiplex PCR reads through MiXCR, storing one row per CDR3 protein. The repertoire holds about 10,000 distinct CDR3 sequences, with approximately 60% as singletons. Trimming pared 4 bases from V and 4 bases from J, leaving 10 bases between. The CDR3 has 13 residues. The germline CDR1 and CDR2 sequences are SEHNR and FQNEAQ (reference sequence).

The sequencing input was glioma tissue, nonneoplastic brain tissue, or PBMCs (not recorded which). The chain has TRBV7-9 and TRBJ1-1; no reliable D call. The clonotype originates from a human donor with low-grade glioma or glioblastoma, undergoing nonglioma brain surgery, or in good health (not recorded which). CDR3 protein: CASSSLVGTEAFF. The CDR3 nucleotides are TGTGCCAGCAGCTCTTTGGTGGGCACTGAAGCTTTCTTT.